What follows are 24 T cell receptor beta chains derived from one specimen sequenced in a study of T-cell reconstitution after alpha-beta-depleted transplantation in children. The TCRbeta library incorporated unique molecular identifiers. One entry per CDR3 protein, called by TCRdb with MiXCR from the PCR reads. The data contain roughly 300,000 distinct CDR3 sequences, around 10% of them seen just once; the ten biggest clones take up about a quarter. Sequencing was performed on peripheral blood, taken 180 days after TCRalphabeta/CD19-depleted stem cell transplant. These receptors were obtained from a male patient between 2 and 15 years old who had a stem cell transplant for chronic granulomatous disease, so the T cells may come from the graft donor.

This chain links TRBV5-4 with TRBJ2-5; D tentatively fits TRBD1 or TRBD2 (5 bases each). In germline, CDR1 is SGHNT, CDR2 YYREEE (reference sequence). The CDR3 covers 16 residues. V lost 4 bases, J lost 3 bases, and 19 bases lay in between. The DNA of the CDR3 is TGTGCCAGCAGCCCGGGGCTTGGTTTTTTGGAAGAGACCCAGTACTTC. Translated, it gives CASSPGLGFLEETQYF.

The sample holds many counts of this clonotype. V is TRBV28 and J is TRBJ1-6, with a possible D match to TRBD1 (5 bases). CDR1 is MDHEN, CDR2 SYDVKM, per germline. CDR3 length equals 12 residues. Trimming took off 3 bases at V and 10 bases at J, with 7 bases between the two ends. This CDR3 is CASSFQGSPLHF. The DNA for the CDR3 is TGTGCCAGCAGTTTTCAGGGCTCACCCCTCCACTTT. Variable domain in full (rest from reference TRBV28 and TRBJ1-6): DVKVTQSSRYLVKRTGEKVFLECVQDMDHENMFWYRQDPGLGLRLIYFSYDVKMKEKGDIPEGYSVSREKKERFSLILESASTNQTSMYLCASSFQGSPLHFGNGTRLTVT.

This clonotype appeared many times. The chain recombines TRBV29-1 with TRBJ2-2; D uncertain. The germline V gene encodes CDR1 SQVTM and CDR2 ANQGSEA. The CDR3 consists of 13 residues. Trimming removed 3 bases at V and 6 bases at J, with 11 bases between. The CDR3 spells CSVDGRKAGELFF. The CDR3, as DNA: TGCAGCGTTGATGGCAGAAAGGCCGGGGAGCTGTTTTTT.

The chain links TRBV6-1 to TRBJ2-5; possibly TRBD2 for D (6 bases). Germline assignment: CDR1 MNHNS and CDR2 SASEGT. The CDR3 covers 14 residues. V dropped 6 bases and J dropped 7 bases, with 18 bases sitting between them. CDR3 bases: TGTGCCAGCAGACCTGAGTGGGACTGGGTGACCCAGTACTTC. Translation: CASRPEWDWVTQYF.

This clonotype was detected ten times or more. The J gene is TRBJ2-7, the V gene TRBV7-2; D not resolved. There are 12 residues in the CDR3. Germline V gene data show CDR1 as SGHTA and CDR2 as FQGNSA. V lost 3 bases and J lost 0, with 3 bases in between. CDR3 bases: TGTGCCAGCAGCTTGAACTCCTACGAGCAGTACTTC. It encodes CASSLNSYEQYF.

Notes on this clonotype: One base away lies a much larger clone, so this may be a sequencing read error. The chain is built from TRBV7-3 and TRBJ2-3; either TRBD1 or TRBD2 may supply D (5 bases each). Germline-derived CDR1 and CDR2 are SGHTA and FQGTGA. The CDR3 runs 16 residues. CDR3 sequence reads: CASSITVTAGTDTQYF. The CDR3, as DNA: TGTGCCAGCAGCATAACGGTGACAGCGGGCACAGATACGCAGTATTTT.

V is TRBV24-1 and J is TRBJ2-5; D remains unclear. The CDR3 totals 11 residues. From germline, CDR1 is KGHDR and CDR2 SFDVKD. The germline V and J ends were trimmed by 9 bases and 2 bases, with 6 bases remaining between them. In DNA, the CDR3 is TGTGCCACCGAGGATCAAGAGACCCAGTACTTC. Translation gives CATEDQETQYF.

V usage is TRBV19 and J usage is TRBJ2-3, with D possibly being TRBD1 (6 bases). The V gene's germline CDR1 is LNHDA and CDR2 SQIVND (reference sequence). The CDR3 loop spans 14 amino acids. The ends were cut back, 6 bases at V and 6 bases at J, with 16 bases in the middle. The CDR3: CASRAGDPWDTQYF. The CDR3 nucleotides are TGTGCCAGTAGAGCAGGGGACCCCTGGGATACGCAGTATTTT.

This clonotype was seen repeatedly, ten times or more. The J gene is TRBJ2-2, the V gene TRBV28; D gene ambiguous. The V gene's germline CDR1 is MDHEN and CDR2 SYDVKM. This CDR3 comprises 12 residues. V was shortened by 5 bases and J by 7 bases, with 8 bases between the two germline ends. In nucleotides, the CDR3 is TGTGCCAGCAGTCCCTGGGGCGGGGAGCTGTTTTTT. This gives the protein CASSPWGGELFF.

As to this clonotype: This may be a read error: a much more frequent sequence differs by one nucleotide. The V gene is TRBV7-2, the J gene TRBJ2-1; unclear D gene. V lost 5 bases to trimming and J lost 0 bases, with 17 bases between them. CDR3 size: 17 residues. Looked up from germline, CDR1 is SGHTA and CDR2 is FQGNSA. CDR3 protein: CASSPTGGLSSYNEQFF. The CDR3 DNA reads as TGTGCCAGCAGCCCGACTGGCGGCTTAAGCTCCTACAATGAGCAGTTCTTC.

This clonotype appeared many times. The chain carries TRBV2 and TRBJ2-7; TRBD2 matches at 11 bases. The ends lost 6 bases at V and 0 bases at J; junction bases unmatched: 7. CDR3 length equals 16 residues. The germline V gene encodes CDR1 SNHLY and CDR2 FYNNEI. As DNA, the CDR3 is TGTGCCAGCAGGGAGCAGGGACTAGCGGCCTCCTACGAGCAGTACTTC. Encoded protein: CASREQGLAASYEQYF.

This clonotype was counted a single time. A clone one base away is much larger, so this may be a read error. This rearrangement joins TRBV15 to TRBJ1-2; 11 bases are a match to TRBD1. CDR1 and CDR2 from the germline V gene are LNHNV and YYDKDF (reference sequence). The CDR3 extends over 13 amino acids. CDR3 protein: CTTKGQGVYGYTF. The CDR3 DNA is TGTACCACCAAGGGACAGGGGGTCTATGGCTACACCTTC.

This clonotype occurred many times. The CDR3 DNA follows: TGTGCCAGCAGCGTCGACAGGGGCGGCTATGGCTACACCTTC. Amino acid sequence: CASSVDRGGYGYTF. V usage is TRBV11-2 and J usage is TRBJ1-2; 8 bases align to TRBD1. Germline CDR1 is SGHAT and CDR2 is FQNNGV. The CDR3 contains 14 residues. The ends lost 5 bases at V and 4 bases at J; junction bases unmatched: 6.

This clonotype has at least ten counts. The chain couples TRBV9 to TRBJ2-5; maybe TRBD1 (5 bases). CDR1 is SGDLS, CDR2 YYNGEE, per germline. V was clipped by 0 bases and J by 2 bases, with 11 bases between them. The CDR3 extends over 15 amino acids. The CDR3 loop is CASSVEGRLQETQYF. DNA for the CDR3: TGTGCCAGCAGCGTAGAGGGGCGGTTACAAGAGACCCAGTACTTC.

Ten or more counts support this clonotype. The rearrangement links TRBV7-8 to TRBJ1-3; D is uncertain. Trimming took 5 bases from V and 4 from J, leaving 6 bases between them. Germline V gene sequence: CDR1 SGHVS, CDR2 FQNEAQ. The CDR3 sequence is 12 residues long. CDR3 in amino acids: CASSATGNTIYF. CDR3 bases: TGTGCCAGCAGCGCTACAGGAAACACCATATATTTT.

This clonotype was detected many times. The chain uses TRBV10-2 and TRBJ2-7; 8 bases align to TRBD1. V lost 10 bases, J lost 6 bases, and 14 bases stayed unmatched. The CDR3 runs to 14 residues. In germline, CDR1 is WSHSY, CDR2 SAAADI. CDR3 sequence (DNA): TGCGCCATCTCCTTTGGGACAGGACCGGGCGAGCAGTACTTC. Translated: CAISFGTGPGEQYF.

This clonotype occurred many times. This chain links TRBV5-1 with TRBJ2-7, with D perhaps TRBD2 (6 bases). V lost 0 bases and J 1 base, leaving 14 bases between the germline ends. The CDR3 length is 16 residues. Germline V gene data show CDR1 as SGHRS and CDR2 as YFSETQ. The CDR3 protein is CASSLGVADTSYEQYF. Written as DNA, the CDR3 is TGCGCCAGCAGCTTGGGGGTAGCGGACACGTCCTACGAGCAGTACTTC.

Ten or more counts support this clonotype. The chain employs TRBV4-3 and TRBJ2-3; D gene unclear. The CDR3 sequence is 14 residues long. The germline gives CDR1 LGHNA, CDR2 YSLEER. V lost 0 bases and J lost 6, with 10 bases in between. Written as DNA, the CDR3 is TGCGCCAGCAGCCAAGACGCGGACCGGGATACGCAGTATTTT. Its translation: CASSQDADRDTQYF.

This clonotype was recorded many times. The CDR3 region has the DNA TGTGCCAGCAGCTTTAATGGGGAGAGCACCTACGAGCAGTACTTC. It codes for CASSFNGESTYEQYF. The gene calls are TRBV7-2 and TRBJ2-7; tentatively, D is TRBD2 (5 bases). Trimming left V 3 bases short and J 2 bases short, with 14 bases between. The CDR3 is made up of 15 amino acids. Germline V gives CDR1 SGHTA, CDR2 FQGNSA. Filled out from reference TRBV7-2 and TRBJ2-7, the complete variable domain reads GAGVSQSPSNKVTEKGKDVELRCDPISGHTALYWYRQSLGQGLEFLIYFQGNSAPDKSGLPSDRFSAERTGGSVSTLTIQRTQQEDSAVYLCASSFNGESTYEQYFGPGTRLTVT.

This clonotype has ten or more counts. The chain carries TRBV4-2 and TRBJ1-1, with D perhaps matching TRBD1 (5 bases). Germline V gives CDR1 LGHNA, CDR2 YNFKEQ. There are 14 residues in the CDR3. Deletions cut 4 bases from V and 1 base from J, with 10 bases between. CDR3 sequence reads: CASSPGTENTEAFF. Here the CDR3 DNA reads TGTGCCAGCAGCCCAGGGACCGAGAACACTGAAGCTTTCTTT.

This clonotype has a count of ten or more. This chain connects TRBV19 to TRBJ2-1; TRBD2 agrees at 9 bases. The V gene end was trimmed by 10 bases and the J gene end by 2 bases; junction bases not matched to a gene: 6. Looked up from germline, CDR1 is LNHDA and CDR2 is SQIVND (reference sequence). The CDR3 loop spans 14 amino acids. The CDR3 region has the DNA TGTGCCACCGATAGCGGGAGTACCTACAATGAGCAGTTCTTC. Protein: CATDSGSTYNEQFF.

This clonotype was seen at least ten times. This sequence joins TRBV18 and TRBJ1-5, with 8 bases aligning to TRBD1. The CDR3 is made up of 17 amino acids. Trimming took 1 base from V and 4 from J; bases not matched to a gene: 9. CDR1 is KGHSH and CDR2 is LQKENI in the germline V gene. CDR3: CASSPLGRQGPNQPQHF. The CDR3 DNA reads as TGTGCCAGCTCACCACTCGGGCGACAGGGGCCAAATCAGCCCCAGCATTTT. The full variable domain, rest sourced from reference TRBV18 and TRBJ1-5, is NAGVMQNPRHLVRRRGQEARLRCSPMKGHSHVYWYRQLPEEGLKFMVYLQKENIIDESGMPKERFSAEFPKEGPSILRIQQVVRGDSAAYFCASSPLGRQGPNQPQHFGDGTRLSIL.

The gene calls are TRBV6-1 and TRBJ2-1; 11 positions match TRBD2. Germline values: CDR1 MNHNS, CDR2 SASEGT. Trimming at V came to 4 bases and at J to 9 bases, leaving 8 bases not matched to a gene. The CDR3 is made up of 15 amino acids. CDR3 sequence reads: CASSATSGGPSEQFF. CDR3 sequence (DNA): TGTGCCAGCAGTGCCACTAGCGGGGGTCCCAGTGAGCAGTTCTTC.

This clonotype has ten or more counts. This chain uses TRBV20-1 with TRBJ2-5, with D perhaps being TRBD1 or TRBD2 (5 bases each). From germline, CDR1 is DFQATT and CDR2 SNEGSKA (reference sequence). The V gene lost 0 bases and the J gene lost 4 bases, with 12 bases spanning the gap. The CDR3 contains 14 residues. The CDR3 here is CSARDRDPRETQYF. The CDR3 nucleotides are TGCAGTGCTAGAGACAGGGACCCTCGAGAGACCCAGTACTTC.